This TCR beta chain was recovered during a study of blood T cell repertoires in COVID-19 (TCRdb year 2020). About the full investigation: The collaborator samples originated in the United States, Italy and Spain and spanned the acute and convalescent phases of COVID-19. Samples came from the ongoing ImmuneRACE study (first 160 participants) plus 1,254 subjects from 6 global collaborators. Where available, HLA class I and class II types were obtained from metadata supplied by the sample provider rather than from assay-based typing. A freely available public database, intended as a resource for researchers studying the immune response to SARS-CoV-2, is where the repertoires were released. The material from the prospective study consisted of cDNA or gDNA derived from T cells, B-cell-depleted T cells, or PBMCs. The sample metadata nearly always contained a de-identified subject ID, COVID-19 status, age in years and sex. The dataset comprised deeply sampled blood TCRbeta repertoires from subjects exposed to, actively infected with, or recovered from COVID-19. The paper's findings and limits, for the study overall: The quantity of clinical and demographic metadata differed by source and by participant and was supplied without curation.

TCRbeta CDR3 regions were amplified from genomic DNA by means of the immunoSEQ Assay, a bias-controlled multiplex PCR. In the paper's pipeline: The number of nucleated cells in each sample was estimated from the amplification of reference gene primers within the assay. To quantify the absolute abundance of each unique TCRbeta CDR3 rearrangement, sequence reads were collapsed and filtered. For each sample, productive Simpson clonality was calculated by taking the square root of Simpson's diversity index across productive rearrangements. What TCRdb holds here is the immuneACCESS table cut down to in-frame rearrangements. Part of the clones is not present; checked against another copy, under half of the missing clones reflect an unresolved V gene, and the others are unexplained. V and J calls and clone size are copied from that table; D and trimming were computed from the DNA. Within this sample are approximately 76,000 clones, with roughly 80% of them counted one time only. Jointly, the top ten make up around 10% of the sample.

With respect to this clone: Its binding antigen is unknown. One base away there is no much larger clone; base qualities are not given.

Each collaborating institution followed its own protocols to collect whole blood in K2EDTA tubes. For TCRbeta analysis, collaborators shipped samples in one of three forms: frozen whole blood, isolated PBMCs, or DNA extracted from either of those sample types. Source material: peripheral blood. This receptor was obtained from a man aged 50 or older with acute or convalescent COVID-19.

The CDR3 sequence is CASSLQGMNTEAFF. The base sequence is TGTGCCAGCAGCTTACAGGGGATGAACACTGAAGCTTTCTTT. The chain employs TRBV28 and TRBJ1-1, with 7 junctional bases fitting TRBD1. The germline V gene provides CDR1 MDHEN and CDR2 SYDVKM. The CDR3 runs 14 residues from the cysteine to the phenylalanine. The read is trimmed to its CDR3 DNA, 42 bases read in frame from base 1. V and J are trimmed by 6 bases and 0 bases, and the gene matches miss 4 bases of the junction.